This TCR beta chain came from a study of T cells after yellow fever vaccination. Whole-study results and caveats: The bulk population could contribute abundant contaminating clonotypes to FACS-sorted repertoires. Few clonotypes appeared in both CD4 and CD8 compartments.

MiXCR was run by TCRdb on the 5' RACE reads, yielding one entry per CDR3 protein. The sample consists of about 260,000 distinct CDR3 sequences, approximately 12% of them appearing once. Comment on this clonotype: The target antigen is unknown.

V lost 5 bases to trimming and J lost 0 bases, with 11 bases between them. Germline V lookup: CDR1 SEHNR, CDR2 FQNEAQ (reference sequence). The CDR3 consists of 15 residues. The chain carries TRBV7-9 and TRBJ2-4, with D unresolved. Source: CD4+ T cells sorted from PBMCs, taken 45 days after the yellow fever booster vaccination. The receptor was isolated from a man aged 25-45 years who received the YFV17D yellow fever vaccine. The CDR3 DNA follows: TGTGCCAGCAGCCCGGACCTCTTAGCCAAAAACATTCAGTACTTC. Its protein is CASSPDLLAKNIQYF.